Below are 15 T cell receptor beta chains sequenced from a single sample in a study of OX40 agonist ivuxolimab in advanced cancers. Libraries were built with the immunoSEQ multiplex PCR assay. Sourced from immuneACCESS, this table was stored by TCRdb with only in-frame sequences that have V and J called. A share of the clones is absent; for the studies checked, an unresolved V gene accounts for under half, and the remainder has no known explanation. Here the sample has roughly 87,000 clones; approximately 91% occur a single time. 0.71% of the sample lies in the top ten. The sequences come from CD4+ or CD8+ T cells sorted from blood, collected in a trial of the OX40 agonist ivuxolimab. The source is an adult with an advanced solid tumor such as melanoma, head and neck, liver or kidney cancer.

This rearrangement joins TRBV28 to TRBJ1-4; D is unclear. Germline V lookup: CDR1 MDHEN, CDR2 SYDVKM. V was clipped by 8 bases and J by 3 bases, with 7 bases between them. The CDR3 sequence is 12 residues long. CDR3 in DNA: TGTGCCAGCTACTCCGCTAATGAAAAACTGTTTTTT. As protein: CASYSANEKLFF.

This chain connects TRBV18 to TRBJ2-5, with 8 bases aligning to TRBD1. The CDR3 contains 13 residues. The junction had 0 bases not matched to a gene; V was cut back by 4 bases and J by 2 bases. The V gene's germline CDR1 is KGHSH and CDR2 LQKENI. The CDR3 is CASSRDRQETQYF. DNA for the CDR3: TGTGCCAGCTCACGGGACAGGCAAGAGACCCAGTACTTC.

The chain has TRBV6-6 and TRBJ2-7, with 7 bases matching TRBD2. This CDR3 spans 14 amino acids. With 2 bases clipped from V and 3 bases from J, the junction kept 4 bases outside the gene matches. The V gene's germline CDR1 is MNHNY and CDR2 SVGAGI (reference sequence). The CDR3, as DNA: TGTGCCAGCAGTTACGCTAGCGGAGTCTACGAGCAGTACTTC. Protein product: CASSYASGVYEQYF.

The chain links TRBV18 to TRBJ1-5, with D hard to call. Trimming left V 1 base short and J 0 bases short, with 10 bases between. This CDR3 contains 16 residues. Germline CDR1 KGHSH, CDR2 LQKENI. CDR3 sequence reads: CASSPRGVHSNQPQHF. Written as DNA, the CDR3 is TGTGCCAGCTCACCACGCGGGGTTCATAGCAATCAGCCCCAGCATTTT.

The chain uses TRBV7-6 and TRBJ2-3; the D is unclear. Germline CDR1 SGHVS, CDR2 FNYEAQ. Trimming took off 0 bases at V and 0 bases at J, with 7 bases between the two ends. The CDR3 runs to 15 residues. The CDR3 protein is CASSLALTSTDTQYF. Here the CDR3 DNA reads TGTGCCAGCAGCTTAGCGCTTACGAGCACAGATACGCAGTATTTT.

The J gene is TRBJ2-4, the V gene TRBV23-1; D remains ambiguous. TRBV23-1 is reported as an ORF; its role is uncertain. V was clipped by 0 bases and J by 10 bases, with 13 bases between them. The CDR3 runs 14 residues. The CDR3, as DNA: TGCGCCAGCAGTCAATCGGTGCACAGCGAGATTCAGTACTTC. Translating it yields CASSQSVHSEIQYF.

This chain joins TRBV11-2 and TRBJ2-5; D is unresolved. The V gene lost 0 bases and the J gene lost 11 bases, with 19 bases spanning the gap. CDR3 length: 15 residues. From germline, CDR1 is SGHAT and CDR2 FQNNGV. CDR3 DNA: TGTGCCAGCAGCTTAGAATTATTGACCTTACCTCCTCAGTACTTC. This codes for CASSLELLTLPPQYF.

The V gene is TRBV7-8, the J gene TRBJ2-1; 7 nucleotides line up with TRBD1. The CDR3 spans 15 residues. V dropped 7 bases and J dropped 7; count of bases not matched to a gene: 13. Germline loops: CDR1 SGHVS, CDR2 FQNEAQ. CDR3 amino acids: CASTLRTGTFNEQFF. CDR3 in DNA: TGTGCCAGCACCCTACGGACAGGCACCTTTAATGAGCAGTTCTTC.

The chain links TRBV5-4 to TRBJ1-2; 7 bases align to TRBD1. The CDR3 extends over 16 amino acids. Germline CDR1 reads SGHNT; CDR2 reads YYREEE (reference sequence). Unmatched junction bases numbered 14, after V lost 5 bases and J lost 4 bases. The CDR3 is CASSPDRVLIPYGYTF. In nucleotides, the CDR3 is TGTGCCAGCAGTCCCGACAGGGTGTTGATTCCCTATGGCTACACCTTC.

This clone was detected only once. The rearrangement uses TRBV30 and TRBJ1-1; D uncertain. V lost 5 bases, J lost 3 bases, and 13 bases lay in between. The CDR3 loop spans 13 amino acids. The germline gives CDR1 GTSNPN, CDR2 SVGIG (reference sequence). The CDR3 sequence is CAWSRGGYTEAFF. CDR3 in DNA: TGTGCCTGGTCCCGGGGAGGTTACACTGAAGCTTTCTTT.

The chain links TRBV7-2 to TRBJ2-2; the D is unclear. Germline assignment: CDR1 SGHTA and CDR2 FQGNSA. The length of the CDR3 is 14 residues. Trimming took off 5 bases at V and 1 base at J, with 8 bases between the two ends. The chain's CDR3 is CASSAAVNTGELFF. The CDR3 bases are TGTGCCAGCAGCGCGGCCGTGAACACCGGGGAGCTGTTTTTT.

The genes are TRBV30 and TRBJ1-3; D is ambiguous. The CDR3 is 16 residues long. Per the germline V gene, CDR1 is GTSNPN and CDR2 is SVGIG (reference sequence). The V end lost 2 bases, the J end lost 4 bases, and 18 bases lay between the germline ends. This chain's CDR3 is CAWSLSGGRPGNTIYF. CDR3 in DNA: TGTGCCTGGAGTCTTTCCGGCGGGAGGCCCGGAAACACCATATATTTT.

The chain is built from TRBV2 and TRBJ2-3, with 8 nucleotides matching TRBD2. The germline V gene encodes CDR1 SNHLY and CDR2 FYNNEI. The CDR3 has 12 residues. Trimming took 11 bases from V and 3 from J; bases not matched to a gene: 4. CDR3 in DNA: TGTGCCGGGGGACTAGAGACAGATACGCAGTATTTT. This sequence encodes CAGGLETDTQYF.

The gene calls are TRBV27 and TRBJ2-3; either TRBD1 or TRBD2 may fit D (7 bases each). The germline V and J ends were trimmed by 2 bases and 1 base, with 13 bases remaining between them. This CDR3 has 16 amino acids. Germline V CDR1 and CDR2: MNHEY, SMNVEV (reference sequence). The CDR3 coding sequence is TGTGCCAGCAGTTTAAACAGGGGAGGGGGCACAGATACGCAGTATTTT. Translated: CASSLNRGGGTDTQYF.

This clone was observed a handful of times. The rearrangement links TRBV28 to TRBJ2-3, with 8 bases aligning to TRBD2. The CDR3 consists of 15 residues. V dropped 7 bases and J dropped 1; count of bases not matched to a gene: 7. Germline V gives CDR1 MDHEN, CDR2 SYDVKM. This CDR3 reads CASIRPGGGTDTQYF. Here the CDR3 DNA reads TGTGCCAGCATCCGCCCGGGGGGGGGCACAGATACGCAGTATTTT.